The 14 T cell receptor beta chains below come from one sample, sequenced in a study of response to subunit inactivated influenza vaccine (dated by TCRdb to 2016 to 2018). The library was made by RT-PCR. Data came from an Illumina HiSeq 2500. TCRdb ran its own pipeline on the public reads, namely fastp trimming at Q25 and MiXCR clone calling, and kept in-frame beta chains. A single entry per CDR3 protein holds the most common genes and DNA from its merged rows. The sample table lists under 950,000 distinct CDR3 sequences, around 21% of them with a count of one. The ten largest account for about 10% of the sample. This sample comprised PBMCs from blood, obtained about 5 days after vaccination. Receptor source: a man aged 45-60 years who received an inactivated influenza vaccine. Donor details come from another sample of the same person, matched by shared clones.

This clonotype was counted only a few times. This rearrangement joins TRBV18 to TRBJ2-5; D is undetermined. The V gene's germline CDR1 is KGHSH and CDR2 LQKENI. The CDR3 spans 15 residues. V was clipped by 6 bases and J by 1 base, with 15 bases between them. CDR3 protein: CASSPQGWGQETQYF. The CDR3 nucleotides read TGTGCCAGCTCCCCCCAAGGTTGGGGCCAAGAGACCCAGTACTTC.

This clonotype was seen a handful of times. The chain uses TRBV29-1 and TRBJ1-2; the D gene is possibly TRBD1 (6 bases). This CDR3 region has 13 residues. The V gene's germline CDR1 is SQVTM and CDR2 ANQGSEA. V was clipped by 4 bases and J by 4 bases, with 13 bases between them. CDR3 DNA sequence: TGCAGCGTTGCCCTCGGACAGACCTATGGCTACACCTTC. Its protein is CSVALGQTYGYTF.

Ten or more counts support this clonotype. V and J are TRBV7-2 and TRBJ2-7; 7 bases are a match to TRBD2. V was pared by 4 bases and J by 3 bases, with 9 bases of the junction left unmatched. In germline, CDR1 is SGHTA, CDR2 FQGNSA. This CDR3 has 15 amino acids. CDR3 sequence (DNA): TGTGCCAGCAGCTATGGGCGGGTAGCGGGCTACGAGCAGTACTTC. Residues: CASSYGRVAGYEQYF.

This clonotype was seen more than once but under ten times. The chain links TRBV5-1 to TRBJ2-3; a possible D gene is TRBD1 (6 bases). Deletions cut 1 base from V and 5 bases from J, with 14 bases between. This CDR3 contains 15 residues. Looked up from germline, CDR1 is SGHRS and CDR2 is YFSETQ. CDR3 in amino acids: CASSLSRATGDTQYF. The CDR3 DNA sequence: TGCGCCAGCAGCTTGTCGCGGGCGACAGGAGATACGCAGTATTTT.

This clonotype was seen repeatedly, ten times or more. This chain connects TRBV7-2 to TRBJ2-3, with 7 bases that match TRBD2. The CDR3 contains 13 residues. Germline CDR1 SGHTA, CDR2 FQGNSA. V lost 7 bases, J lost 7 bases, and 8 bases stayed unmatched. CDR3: CASMLAAANTQYF. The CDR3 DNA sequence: TGTGCCAGCATGCTAGCGGCGGCAAATACGCAGTATTTT.

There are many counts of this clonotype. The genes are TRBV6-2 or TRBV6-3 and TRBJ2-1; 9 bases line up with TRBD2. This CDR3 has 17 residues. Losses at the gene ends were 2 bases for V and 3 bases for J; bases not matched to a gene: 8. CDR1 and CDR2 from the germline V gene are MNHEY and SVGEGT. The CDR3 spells CASSYIPSGRNYNEQFF. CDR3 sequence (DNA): TGTGCCAGCAGTTACATACCGAGCGGGAGGAACTACAATGAGCAGTTCTTC.

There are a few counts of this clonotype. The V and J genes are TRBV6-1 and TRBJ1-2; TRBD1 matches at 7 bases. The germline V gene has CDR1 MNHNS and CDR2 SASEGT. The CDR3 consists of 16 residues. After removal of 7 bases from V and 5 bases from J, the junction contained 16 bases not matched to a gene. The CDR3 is CASKIEGAGTRYGYTF. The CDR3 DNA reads TGTGCCAGCAAAATAGAGGGGGCCGGTACTAGATATGGCTACACCTTC.

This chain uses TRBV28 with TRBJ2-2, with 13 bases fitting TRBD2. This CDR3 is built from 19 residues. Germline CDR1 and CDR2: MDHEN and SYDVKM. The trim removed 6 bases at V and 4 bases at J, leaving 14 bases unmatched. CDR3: CASRSPYILAGGFTGELFF. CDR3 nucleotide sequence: TGTGCCAGCAGATCCCCCTATATACTAGCGGGAGGGTTCACCGGGGAGCTGTTTTTT.

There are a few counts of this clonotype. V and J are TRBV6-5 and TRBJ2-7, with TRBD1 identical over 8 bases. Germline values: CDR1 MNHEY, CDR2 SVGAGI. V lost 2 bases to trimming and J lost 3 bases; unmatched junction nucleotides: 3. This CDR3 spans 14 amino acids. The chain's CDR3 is CASSYTDRGYEQYF. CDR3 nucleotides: TGTGCCAGCAGTTACACAGACAGGGGCTACGAGCAGTACTTC.

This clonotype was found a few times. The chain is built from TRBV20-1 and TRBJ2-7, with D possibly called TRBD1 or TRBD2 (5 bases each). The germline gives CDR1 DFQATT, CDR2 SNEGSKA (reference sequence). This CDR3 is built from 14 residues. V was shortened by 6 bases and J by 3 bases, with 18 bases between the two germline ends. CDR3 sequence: CSAKGLRGNYEQYF. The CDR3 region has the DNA TGCAGTGCAAAAGGCCTCCGGGGCAACTACGAGCAGTACTTC.

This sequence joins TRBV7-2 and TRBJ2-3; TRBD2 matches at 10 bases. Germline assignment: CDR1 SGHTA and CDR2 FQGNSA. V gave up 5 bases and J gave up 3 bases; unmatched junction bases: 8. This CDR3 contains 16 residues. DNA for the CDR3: TGTGCCAGCAGCGTAGGACATAGCGGGAGGACAGATACGCAGTATTTT. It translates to CASSVGHSGRTDTQYF.

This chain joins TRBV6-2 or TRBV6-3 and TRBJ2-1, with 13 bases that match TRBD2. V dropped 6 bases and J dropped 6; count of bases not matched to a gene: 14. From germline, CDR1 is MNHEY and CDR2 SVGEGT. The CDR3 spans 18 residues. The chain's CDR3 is CASSKYPTGTSGINEQFF. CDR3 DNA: TGTGCCAGCAGCAAATACCCAACCGGGACTAGCGGGATCAATGAGCAGTTCTTC.

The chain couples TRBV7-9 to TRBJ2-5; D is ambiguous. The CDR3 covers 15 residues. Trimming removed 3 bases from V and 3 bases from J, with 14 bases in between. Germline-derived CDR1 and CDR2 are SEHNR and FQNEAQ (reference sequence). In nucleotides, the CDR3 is TGTGCCAGCAGCTTTTGGGCGATTAGGGAAGAGACCCAGTACTTC. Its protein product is CASSFWAIREETQYF.

This chain's CDR3 is CASSSKQGAYEQYF. The CDR3 bases are TGCGCCAGCAGCTCCAAACAGGGGGCTTACGAGCAGTACTTC. V is TRBV5-1 and J is TRBJ2-7; TRBD1 agrees at 9 bases. Germline V CDR1 and CDR2: SGHRS, YFSETQ. This CDR3 spans 14 amino acids. The V segment lost 3 bases and the J segment 4 bases; nucleotides outside the gene matches: 5.